This TCR beta chain came from a study of T cells in Graves' hyperthyroidism and ophthalmopathy. Uncontrolled infection, other autoimmune disease, pregnancy or lactation excluded patients. TCR beta CDR3 region amplification was performed from RNA transcripts. Primed by the HTBI set, a first-round RT-PCR was run on the TCR CDR3. TCRdb used MiXCR to reprocess the multiplex PCR reads, holding one entry per CDR3 protein. The data hold nearly 600,000 distinct CDR3 sequences, with approximately 15% observed a single time. Germline values: CDR1 MDHEN, CDR2 SYDVKM. This CDR3 has 13 residues. V gave up 7 bases and J gave up 4 bases, with 13 bases separating them. This clonotype was counted many times.

This clonotype was obtained from a woman aged 18-30 years with Graves' ophthalmopathy. This rearrangement joins TRBV28 to TRBJ2-5, with unresolved D. The sample taken for sequencing was blood. Here the CDR3 reads CASNPGPAETQYF. In nucleotides, the CDR3 is TGTGCCAGCAACCCTGGACCCGCAGAGACCCAGTACTTC.